This T cell receptor beta chain was captured in a study of T cells in localized non-small cell lung cancer. Points from the study as a whole: There were a median around 57 of the top 100 tumor clones appearing in adjacent lung. Exceeding tumor, uninvolved adjacent lung had the highest T cell clonality.

CDR1 GTSNPN and CDR2 SVGIG come from the germline V gene (reference sequence). This CDR3 has 13 amino acids. Trimming removed 2 bases from V and 7 bases from J, with 11 bases in between. Clones were read by immunoSEQ multiplex PCR, and TCRdb kept only the in-frame ones, dropping some. This repertoire shows approximately 70,000 clones, roughly 76% found once; its top ten account for under 5%. Remarks on this clone: Its target is not known.

The clonotype comes from a man aged 40 to 75 with stage II lung adenocarcinoma. Sequencing used PBMCs, obtained before any cancer treatment. The chain carries TRBV30 and TRBJ2-2; D remains unclear. This chain's CDR3 is CAWSRFLDGELFF. The CDR3 nucleotides are TGTGCCTGGAGTCGGTTTCTGGACGGGGAGCTGTTTTTT.